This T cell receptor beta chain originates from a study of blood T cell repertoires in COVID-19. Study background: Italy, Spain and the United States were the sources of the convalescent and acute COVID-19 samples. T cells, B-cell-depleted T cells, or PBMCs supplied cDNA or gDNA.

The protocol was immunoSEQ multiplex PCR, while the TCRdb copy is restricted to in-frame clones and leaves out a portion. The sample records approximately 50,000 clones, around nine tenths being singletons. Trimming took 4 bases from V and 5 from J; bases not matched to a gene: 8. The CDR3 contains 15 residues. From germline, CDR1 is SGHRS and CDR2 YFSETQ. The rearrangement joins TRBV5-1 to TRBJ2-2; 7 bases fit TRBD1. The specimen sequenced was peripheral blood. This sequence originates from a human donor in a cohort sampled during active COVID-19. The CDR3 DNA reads TGCGCCAGCAGCCAGGGGGACCCTTCAACCGGGGAGCTGTTTTTT. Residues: CASSQGDPSTGELFF.